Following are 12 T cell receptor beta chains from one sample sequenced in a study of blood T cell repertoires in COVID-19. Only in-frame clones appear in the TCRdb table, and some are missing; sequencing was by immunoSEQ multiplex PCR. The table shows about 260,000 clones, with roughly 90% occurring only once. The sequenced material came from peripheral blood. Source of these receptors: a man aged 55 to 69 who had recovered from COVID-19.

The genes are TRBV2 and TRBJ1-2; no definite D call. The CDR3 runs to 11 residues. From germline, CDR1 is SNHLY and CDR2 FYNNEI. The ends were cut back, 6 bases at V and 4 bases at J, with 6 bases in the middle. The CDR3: CASRPGYGYTF. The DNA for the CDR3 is TGTGCCAGCAGACCCGGCTATGGCTACACCTTC. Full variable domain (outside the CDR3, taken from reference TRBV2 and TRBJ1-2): EPEVTQTPSHQVTQMGQEVILRCVPISNHLYFYWYRQILGQKVEFLVSFYNNEISEKSEIFDDQFSVERPDGSNFTLKIRSTKLEDSAMYFCASRPGYGYTFGSGTRLTVV.

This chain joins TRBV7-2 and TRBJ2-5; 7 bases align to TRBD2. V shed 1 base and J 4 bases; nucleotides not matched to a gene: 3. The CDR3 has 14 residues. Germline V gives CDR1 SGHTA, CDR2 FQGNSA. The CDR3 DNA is TGTGCCAGCAGCTTAGTACGACTAGCAGAGACCCAGTACTTC. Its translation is CASSLVRLAETQYF. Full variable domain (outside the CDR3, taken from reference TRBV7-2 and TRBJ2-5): GAGVSQSPSNKVTEKGKDVELRCDPISGHTALYWYRQSLGQGLEFLIYFQGNSAPDKSGLPSDRFSAERTGGSVSTLTIQRTQQEDSAVYLCASSLVRLAETQYFGPGTRLLVL.

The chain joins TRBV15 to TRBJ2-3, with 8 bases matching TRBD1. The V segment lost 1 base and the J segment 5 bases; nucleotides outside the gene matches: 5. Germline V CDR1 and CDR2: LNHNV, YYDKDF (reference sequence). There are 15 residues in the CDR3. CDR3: CATSRVSGGIDTQYF. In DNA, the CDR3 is TGTGCCACCAGCAGAGTGTCAGGGGGCATAGATACGCAGTATTTT.

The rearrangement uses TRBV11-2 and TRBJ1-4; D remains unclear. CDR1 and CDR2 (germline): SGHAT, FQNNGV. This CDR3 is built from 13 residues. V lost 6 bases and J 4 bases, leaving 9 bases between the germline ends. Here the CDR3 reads CASRLDFNEKLFF. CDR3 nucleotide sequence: TGTGCCAGCAGATTGGACTTTAATGAAAAACTGTTTTTT. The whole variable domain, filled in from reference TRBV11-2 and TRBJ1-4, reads EAGVAQSPRYKIIEKRQSVAFWCNPISGHATLYWYQQILGQGPKLLIQFQNNGVVDDSQLPKDRFSAERLKGVDSTLKIQPAKLEDSAVYLCASRLDFNEKLFFGSGTQLSVL.

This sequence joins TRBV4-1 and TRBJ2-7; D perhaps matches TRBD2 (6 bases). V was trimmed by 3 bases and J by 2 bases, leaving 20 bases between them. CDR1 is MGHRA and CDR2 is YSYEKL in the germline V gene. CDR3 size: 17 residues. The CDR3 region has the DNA TGCGCCAGCAGCCATCCCCAAACCGGGAGTAGACCCTACGAGCAGTACTTC. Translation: CASSHPQTGSRPYEQYF.

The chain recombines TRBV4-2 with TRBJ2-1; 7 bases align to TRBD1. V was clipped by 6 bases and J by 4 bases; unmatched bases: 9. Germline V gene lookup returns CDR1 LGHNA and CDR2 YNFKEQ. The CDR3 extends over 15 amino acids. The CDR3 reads CASSRRGLEYNEQFF. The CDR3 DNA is TGTGCCAGCAGTCGTAGGGGGCTAGAATACAATGAGCAGTTCTTC.

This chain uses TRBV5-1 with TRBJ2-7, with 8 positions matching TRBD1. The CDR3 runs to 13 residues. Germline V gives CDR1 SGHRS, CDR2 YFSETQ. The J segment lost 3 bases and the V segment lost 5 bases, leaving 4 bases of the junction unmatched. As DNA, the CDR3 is TGCGCCAGCAGTCAGGGGGCCGGCTACGAGCAGTACTTC. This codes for CASSQGAGYEQYF.

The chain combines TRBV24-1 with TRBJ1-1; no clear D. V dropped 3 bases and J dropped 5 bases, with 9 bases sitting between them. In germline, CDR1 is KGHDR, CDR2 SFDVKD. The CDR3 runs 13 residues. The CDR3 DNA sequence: TGTGCCACCAGTGATGCCTCGGGGACTGAAGCTTTCTTT. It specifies CATSDASGTEAFF.

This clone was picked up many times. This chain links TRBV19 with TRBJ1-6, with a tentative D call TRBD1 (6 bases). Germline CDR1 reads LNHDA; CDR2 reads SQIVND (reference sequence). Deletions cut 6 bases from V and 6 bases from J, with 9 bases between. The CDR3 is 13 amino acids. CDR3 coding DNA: TGTGCCAGTAGCCCCAGGGGTAATTCACCCCTCCACTTT. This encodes CASSPRGNSPLHF.

The CDR3 DNA reads as TGCGCCAGCAGCCAAGGGGGAGCGGGGGGGCTGTACAATGAGCAGTTCTTC. Its translation is CASSQGGAGGLYNEQFF. The chain links TRBV4-1 to TRBJ2-1; the match to TRBD2 covers 10 bases. Germline V gene lookup returns CDR1 MGHRA and CDR2 YSYEKL. Germline trimming cut 1 base from V and 4 bases from J; bases unmatched to any gene: 7. The CDR3 contains 17 residues.

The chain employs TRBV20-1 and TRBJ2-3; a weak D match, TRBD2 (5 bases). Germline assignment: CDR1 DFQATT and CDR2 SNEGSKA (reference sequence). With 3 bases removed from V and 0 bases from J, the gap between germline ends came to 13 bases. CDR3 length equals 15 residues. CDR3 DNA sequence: TGCAGTGCTAGTACAGTCCGGGGTAGCACAGATACGCAGTATTTT. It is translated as CSASTVRGSTDTQYF.

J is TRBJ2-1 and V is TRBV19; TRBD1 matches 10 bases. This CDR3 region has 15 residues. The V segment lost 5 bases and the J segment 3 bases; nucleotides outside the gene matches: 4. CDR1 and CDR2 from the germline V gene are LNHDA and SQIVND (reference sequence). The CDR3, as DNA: TGTGCCAGTAGTCTCGACAGGGGGCTCTACAATGAGCAGTTCTTC. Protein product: CASSLDRGLYNEQFF.